The clone carrying this T cell receptor beta chain was picked up many times. Antigen: not known. Enrolled hyperthyroidism patients had a new diagnosis, a duration under 2 months, and an age of 18 to 65. Exclusion criteria comprised other autoimmune diseases, uncontrolled infections, pregnancy or lactation in patients. This entry comes from a study of Graves' ophthalmopathy and Graves' hyperthyroidism. Study-wide results and limits: The model's ophthalmopathy progression predictions had more than 55% sensitivity and over 72% specificity. The 13-signature model separated ophthalmopathy from stable hyperthyroidism at around 88% sensitivity and about 81% specificity.

The TCR beta CDR3 regions underwent amplification from RNA transcripts. First-round RT-PCR employed HTBI primers, with a second-round multiplex PCR after it. TCRdb analysed the multiplex PCR reads with MiXCR anew, one entry per CDR3 protein. The sample has around 1,200,000 distinct CDR3 sequences, roughly two fifths seen once. Germline loops: CDR1 SGHVS, CDR2 FQNEAQ. The CDR3 length is 15 residues. V was clipped by 0 bases and J by 1 base, with 9 bases between them. The sample comprised peripheral blood or thyroid tissue (not recorded which). The rearrangement joins TRBV7-8 to TRBJ1-1, with D unclear. This sequence was found in an adult man with Graves' hyperthyroidism. The CDR3 reads CASSLAGRANTEAFF. The CDR3 region has the DNA TGTGCCAGCAGCTTAGCCGGACGGGCGAACACTGAAGCTTTCTTT. The whole variable domain, remainder taken from reference TRBV7-8 and TRBJ1-1, is GAGVSQSPRYKVAKRGQDVALRCDPISGHVSLFWYQQALGQGPEFLTYFQNEAQLDKSGLPSDRFFAERPEGSVSTLKIQRTQQEDSAVYLCASSLAGRANTEAFFGQGTRLTVV.